This entry is about one TCR beta chain. Its antigen remains unknown. These data belong to a study of cytomegalovirus exposure and HLA in healthy donors. Overall study findings and caveats: Rarity marked most TCR sequences, yet some public TCRs occurred in many donors. No immune exposure information besides CMV serostatus was available.

13 Jbeta primers and 60 Vbeta primers were used for the PCR. Only in-frame clones appear in the TCRdb table, and some are missing; sequencing was by immunoSEQ multiplex PCR. In the table there are roughly 150,000 clones, about 72% of which are singletons. The V end was cut by 6 bases, the J end by 4 bases, with 12 bases between. Looked up from germline, CDR1 is MNHEY and CDR2 is SMNVEV (reference sequence). The length of the CDR3 is 13 residues. This sequence was found in a man between 60 and 70 years old in good health and CMV-seronegative. The sequenced sample was PBMCs. This sequence joins TRBV27 and TRBJ1-1; TRBD1 is a possible D gene (5 bases). Here the CDR3 DNA reads TGTGCCAGCAGGCCCGGGGGGGGCACTGAAGCTTTCTTT. It yields the protein CASRPGGGTEAFF.